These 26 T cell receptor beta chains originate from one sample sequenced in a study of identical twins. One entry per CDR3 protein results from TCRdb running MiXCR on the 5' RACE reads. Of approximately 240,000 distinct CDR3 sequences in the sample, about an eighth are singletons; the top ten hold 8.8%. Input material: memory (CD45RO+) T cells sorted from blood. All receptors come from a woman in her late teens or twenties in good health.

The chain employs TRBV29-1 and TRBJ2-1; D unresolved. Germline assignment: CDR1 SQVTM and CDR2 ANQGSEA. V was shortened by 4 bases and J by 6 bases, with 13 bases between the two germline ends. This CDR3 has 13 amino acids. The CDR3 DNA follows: TGCAGCGTTGTTCTAGTAGTGGTCAATGAGCAGTTCTTC. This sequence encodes CSVVLVVVNEQFF.

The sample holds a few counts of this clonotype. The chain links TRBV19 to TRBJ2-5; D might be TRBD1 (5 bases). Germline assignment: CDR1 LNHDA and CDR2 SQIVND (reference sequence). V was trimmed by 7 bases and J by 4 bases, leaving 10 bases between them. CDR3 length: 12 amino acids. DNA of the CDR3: TGTGCCAGTAAGGCTAGGGGAGAGACCCAGTACTTC. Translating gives CASKARGETQYF.

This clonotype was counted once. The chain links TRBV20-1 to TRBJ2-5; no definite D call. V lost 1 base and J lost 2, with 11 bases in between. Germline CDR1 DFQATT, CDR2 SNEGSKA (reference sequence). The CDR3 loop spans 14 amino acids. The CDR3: CSARVGFTQETQYF. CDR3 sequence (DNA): TGCAGTGCTAGAGTCGGCTTCACTCAAGAGACCCAGTACTTC.

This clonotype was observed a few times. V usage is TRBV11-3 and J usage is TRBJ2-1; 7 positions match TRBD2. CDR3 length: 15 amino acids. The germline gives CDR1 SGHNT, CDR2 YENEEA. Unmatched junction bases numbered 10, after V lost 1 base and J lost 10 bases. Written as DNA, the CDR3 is TGTGCCAGCAGCTTAGGGGGATCTAGCGGTTGGGAGCAGTTCTTC. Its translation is CASSLGGSSGWEQFF.

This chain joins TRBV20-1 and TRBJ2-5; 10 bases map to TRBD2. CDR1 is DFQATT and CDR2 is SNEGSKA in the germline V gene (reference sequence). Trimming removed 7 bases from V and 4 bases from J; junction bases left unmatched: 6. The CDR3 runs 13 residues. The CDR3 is CSVSGTSVETQYF. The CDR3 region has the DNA TGCAGTGTTTCCGGGACTAGCGTAGAGACCCAGTACTTC.

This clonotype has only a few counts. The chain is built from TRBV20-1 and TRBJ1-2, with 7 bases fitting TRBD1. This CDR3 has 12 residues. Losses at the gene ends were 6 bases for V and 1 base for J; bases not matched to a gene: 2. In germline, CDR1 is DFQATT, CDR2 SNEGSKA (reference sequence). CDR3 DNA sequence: TGCAGTGCCAACAGGGGTAACTATGGCTACACCTTC. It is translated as CSANRGNYGYTF.

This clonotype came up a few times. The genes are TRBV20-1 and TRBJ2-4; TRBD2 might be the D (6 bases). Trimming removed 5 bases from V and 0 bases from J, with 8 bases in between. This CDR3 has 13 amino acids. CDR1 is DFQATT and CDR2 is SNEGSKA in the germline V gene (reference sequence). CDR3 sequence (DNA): TGCAGTGCTGGAGCGGGAGCCAAAAACATTCAGTACTTC. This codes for CSAGAGAKNIQYF.

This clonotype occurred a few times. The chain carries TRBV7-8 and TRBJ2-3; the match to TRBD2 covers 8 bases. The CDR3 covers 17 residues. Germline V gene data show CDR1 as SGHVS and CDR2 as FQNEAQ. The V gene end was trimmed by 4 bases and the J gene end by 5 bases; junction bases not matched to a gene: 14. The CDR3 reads CASSSRRSREAVDTQYF. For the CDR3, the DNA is TGTGCCAGCAGCTCACGAAGGTCGCGGGAGGCGGTAGATACGCAGTATTTT.

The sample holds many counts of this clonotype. CDR3 coding DNA: TGTGCCAGCAGCGGACCGGAGCGGGCGTACAATGAGCAGTTCTTC. Translated: CASSGPERAYNEQFF. The J gene is TRBJ2-1, the V gene TRBV6-2 or TRBV6-3, with a weak D call TRBD2 (6 bases). The CDR3 sequence is 15 residues long. Germline V CDR1 and CDR2: MNHEY, SVGEGT. Trimming cost V 6 bases and J 4 bases, with 16 bases left between them.

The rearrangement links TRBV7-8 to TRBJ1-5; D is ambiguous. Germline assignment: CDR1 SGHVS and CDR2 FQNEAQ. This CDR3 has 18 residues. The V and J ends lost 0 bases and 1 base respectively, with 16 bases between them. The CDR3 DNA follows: TGTGCCAGCAGCTTAGCGTACCCTGGAAGCGAGAGCAATCAGCCCCAGCATTTT. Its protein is CASSLAYPGSESNQPQHF.

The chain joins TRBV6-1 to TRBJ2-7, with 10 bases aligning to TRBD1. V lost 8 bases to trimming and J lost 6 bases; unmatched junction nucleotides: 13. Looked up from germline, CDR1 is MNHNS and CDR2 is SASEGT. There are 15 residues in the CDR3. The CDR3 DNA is TGTGCCAGCGGCCGAACCGGGACAGGGGCTACCGAGCAGTACTTC. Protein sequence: CASGRTGTGATEQYF.

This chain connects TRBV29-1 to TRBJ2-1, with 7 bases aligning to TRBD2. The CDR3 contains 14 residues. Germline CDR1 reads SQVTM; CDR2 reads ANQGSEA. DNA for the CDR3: TGCAGTGCTGGCGGGACTACCTCCTACAATGAGCAGTTCTTC. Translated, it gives CSAGGTTSYNEQFF.

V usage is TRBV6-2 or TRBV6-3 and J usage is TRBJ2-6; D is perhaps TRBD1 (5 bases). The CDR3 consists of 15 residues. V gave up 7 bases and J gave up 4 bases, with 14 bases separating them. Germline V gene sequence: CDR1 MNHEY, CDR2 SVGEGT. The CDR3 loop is CASTAGYTGANVLTF. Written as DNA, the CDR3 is TGTGCCAGCACCGCAGGGTACACGGGGGCCAACGTCCTGACTTTC.

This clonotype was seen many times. CDR3 DNA: TGCGCCAGCAGCTTGGGCCACTACGAGCAGTACTTC. It codes for CASSLGHYEQYF. The rearrangement uses TRBV5-1 and TRBJ2-7, with no clear D. V was pared by 0 bases and J by 3 bases, with 4 bases between. Germline assignment: CDR1 SGHRS and CDR2 YFSETQ. The CDR3 loop spans 12 amino acids.

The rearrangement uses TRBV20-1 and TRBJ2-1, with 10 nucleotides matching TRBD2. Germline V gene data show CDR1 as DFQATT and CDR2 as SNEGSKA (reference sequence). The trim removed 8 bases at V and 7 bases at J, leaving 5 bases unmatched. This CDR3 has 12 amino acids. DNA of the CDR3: TGCAGTCGAGCGGGAGGGCCGAATGAGCAGTTCTTC. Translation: CSRAGGPNEQFF.

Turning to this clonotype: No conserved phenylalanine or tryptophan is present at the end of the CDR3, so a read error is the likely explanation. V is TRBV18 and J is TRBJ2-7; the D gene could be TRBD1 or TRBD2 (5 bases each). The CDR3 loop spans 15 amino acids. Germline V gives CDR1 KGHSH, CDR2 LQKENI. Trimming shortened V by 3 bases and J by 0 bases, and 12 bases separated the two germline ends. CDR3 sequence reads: CASSPVEGSSYEQYI. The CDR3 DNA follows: TGTGCCAGCTCACCTGTTGAGGGGAGCTCCTACGAGCAGTACATC.

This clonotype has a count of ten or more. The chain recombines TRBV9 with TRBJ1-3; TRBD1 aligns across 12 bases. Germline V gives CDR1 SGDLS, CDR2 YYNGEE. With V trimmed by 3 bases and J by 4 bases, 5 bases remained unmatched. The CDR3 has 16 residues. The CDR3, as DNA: TGTGCCAGCAGCGCGGGACAGGGGGCGAGGGGAAACACCATATATTTT. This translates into CASSAGQGARGNTIYF.

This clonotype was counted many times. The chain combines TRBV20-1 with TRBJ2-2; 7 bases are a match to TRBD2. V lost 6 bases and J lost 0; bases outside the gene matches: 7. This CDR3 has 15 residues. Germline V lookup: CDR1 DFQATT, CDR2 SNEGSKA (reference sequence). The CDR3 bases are TGCAGTGCGGGGGGGGGGGTGGCGAACACCGGGGAGCTGTTTTTT. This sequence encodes CSAGGGVANTGELFF.

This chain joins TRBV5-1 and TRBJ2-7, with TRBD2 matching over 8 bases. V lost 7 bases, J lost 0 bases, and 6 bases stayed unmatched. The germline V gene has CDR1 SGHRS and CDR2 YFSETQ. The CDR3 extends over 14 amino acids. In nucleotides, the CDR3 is TGCGCCAGCTCGGGAGGGGCCGGCTCCTACGAGCAGTACTTC. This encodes CASSGGAGSYEQYF. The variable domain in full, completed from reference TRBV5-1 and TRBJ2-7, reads KAGVTQTPRYLIKTRGQQVTLSCSPISGHRSVSWYQQTPGQGLQFLFEYFSETQRNKGNFPGRFSGRQFSNSRSEMNVSTLELGDSALYLCASSGGAGSYEQYFGPGTRLTVT.

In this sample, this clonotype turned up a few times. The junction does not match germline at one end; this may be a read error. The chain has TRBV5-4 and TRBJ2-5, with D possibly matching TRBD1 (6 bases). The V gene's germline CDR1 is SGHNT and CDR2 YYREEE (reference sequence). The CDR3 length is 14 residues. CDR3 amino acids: CASSLEAGVEAQYF. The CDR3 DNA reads TGTGCCAGCAGCTTGGAAGCAGGGGTAGAGGCCCAGTACTTC.

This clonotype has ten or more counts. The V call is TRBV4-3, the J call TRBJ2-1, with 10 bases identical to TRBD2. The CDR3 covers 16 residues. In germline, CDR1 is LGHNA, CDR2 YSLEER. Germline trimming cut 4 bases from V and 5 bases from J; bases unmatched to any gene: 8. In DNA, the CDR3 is TGCGCCAGCAGCCCCAGGCTAGCGGGAGCCAACAATGAGCAGTTCTTC. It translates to CASSPRLAGANNEQFF.

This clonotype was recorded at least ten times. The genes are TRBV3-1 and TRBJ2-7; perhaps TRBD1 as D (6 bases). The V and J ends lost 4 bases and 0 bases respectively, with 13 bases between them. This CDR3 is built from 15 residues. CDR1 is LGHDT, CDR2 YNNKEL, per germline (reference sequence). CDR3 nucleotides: TGTGCCAGCAGCCTCCGTACAGGGTTCTCCTACGAGCAGTACTTC. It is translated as CASSLRTGFSYEQYF.

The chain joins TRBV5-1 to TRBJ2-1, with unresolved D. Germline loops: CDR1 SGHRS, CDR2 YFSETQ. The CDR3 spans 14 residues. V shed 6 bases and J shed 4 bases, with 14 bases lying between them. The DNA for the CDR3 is TGCGCCAGCAAGGTGGGCGGAGATTACAATGAGCAGTTCTTC. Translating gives CASKVGGDYNEQFF.

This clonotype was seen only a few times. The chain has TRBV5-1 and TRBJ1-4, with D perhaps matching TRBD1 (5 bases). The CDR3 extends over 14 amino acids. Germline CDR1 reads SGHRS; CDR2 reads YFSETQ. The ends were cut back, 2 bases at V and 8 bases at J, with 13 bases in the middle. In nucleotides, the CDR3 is TGCGCCAGCAGCTTTCAGTCTGGGGGAGAAAAACTGTTTTTT. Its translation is CASSFQSGGEKLFF.

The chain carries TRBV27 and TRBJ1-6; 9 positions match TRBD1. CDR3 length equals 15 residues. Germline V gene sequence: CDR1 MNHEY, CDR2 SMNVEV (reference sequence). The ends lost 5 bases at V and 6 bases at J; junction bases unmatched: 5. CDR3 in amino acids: CASSTGQGINSPLHF. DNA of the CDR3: TGTGCCAGCAGTACGGGACAGGGCATTAATTCACCCCTCCACTTT.

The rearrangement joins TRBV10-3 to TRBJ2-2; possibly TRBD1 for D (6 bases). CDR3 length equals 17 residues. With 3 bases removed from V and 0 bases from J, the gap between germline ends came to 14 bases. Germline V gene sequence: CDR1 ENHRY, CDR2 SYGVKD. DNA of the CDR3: TGTGCCATCAGTGACCTTAAGACAGGTCCGAACACCGGGGAGCTGTTTTTT. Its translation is CAISDLKTGPNTGELFF.